This T cell receptor beta chain was recorded in a study of molecular identifiers for immune sequencing clone quantification. Turning to this clonotype: What it binds is unknown. A much bigger clone sits one base away, suggesting this may be a read error.

In TCRdb, the PCR reads were re-called with MiXCR into one record per CDR3 protein. This sample has tens of thousands of distinct CDR3 sequences, with over 15% found just once. Study observations and caveats: It was shown that clones above 20 RNA copies held over 99% of effector molecules, but under 1% in naive cells. Sharing of a barcode by identical TCR molecules could cause highly expanded clone sizes to be underestimated.

The source material was naive CD8+ T cells from blood, with Jurkat cell RNA spiked in. Subset given: FACS-sorted CD8+CD4-CCR7+CD45RA+ naive T cells. This TCR came from a human donor in good health. Some libraries in this study had Jurkat cell RNA spiked in.

CDR3 in amino acids: CAISGSMGGMSTGELFF. The CDR3 nucleotides are TGTGCCATCAGTGGGTCGATGGGCGGGATGAGCACCGGGGAGCTGTTTTTT. This chain connects TRBV10-3 to TRBJ2-2; D is possibly TRBD2 (6 bases). This CDR3 comprises 17 residues. Looked up from germline, CDR1 is ENHRY and CDR2 is SYGVKD. V was pared by 4 bases and J by 4 bases, with 19 bases between.